The next 17 T cell receptor beta chains were all read from a single sample in a study of T cells in narcolepsy. Sequenced by immunoSEQ multiplex PCR; TCRdb stores in-frame clones only, minus some. This table has roughly 27,000 clones, roughly 77% appearing once. The sequencing sample was made of memory (CD45RA-) CD4+ T cells from blood. The receptors derive from a human donor in good health.

This clone was found a few times. The V and J genes are TRBV7-9 and TRBJ1-2; possible D gene TRBD1, 5 bases. The germline CDR1 and CDR2 sequences are SEHNR and FQNEAQ (reference sequence). CDR3 size: 16 residues. With 6 bases removed from V and 1 base from J, the gap between germline ends came to 18 bases. CDR3 amino acids: CASSTSRQLVNYGYTF. The CDR3 DNA reads as TGTGCCAGCAGTACCTCCCGACAGCTGGTTAACTATGGCTACACCTTC. The variable domain in full, completed from reference TRBV7-9 and TRBJ1-2, reads DTGVSQNPRHKITKRGQNVTFRCDPISEHNRLYWYRQTLGQGPEFLTYFQNEAQLEKSRLLSDRFSAERPKGSFSTLEIQRTEQGDSAMYLCASSTSRQLVNYGYTFGSGTRLTVV.

V is TRBV6-5 and J is TRBJ2-7, with a weak D call TRBD1 (5 bases). This CDR3 is 14 amino acids long. Trimming took off 5 bases at V and 5 bases at J, with 16 bases between the two ends. Germline CDR1 and CDR2: MNHEY and SVGAGI. The CDR3 loop is CASSDWGRAHEQYF. The DNA of the CDR3 is TGTGCCAGCAGTGATTGGGGCAGGGCCCACGAGCAGTACTTC.

The genes are TRBV28 and TRBJ2-7, with 8 bases fitting TRBD1. The CDR3 runs to 14 residues. CDR1 is MDHEN and CDR2 is SYDVKM in the germline V gene. The J segment lost 6 bases and the V segment lost 5 bases, leaving 9 bases of the junction unmatched. CDR3: CASSVDRARREQYF. In DNA form, the CDR3 reads TGTGCCAGCAGTGTGGACAGGGCGCGTCGCGAGCAGTACTTC.

The chain is built from TRBV6-5 and TRBJ2-7; D uncertain. From germline, CDR1 is MNHEY and CDR2 SVGAGI. V was shortened by 0 bases and J by 6 bases, with 12 bases between the two germline ends. The CDR3 is 14 residues long. CDR3 loop: CASSYSFVEVEQYF. In DNA form, the CDR3 reads TGTGCCAGCAGTTACTCATTTGTGGAAGTCGAGCAGTACTTC.

This chain links TRBV2 with TRBJ2-1; 9 bases fit TRBD2. CDR1 and CDR2 (germline): SNHLY, FYNNEI. V gave up 7 bases and J gave up 8 bases; unmatched junction bases: 9. The CDR3 totals 14 residues. The CDR3 nucleotides read TGTGCCAGCACCTTAGCGGGAGCACTCTATGAGCAGTTCTTC. Translating gives CASTLAGALYEQFF.

J is TRBJ2-1 and V is TRBV6-5; possibly TRBD2 for D (5 bases). The CDR3 spans 13 residues. Germline values: CDR1 MNHEY, CDR2 SVGAGI. The V end lost 2 bases, the J end lost 4 bases, and 6 bases lay between the germline ends. CDR3 bases: TGTGCCAGCAGTTACCGGGGTTACAATGAGCAGTTCTTC. Its translation: CASSYRGYNEQFF.

The V and J genes are TRBV9 and TRBJ1-3; D possibly corresponds to TRBD1 (6 bases). CDR1 is SGDLS and CDR2 is YYNGEE in the germline V gene. The length of the CDR3 is 15 residues. V lost 4 bases and J 2 bases, leaving 13 bases between the germline ends. The CDR3 here is CASSSQGNPGNTIYF. In DNA, the CDR3 is TGTGCCAGCAGCTCACAGGGCAATCCTGGAAACACCATATATTTT.

This chain joins TRBV29-1 and TRBJ2-2; D possibly matches TRBD1 or TRBD2 (5 bases each). Trimming pared 7 bases from V and 3 bases from J, leaving 6 bases between. Germline CDR1 is SQVTM and CDR2 is ANQGSEA. The CDR3 sequence is 11 residues long. CDR3 nucleotides: TGCAGCGGAGGGGACACCGGGGAGCTGTTTTTT. It codes for CSGGDTGELFF.

This rearrangement joins TRBV6-1 to TRBJ2-7, with 10 positions matching TRBD2. The CDR3 spans 14 residues. Looked up from germline, CDR1 is MNHNS and CDR2 is SASEGT. Trimming at V came to 10 bases and at J to 3 bases, leaving 9 bases not matched to a gene. DNA of the CDR3: TGTGCCACCAGCCCCGCTAGCGGGAGCTACGAGCAGTACTTC. Amino acids: CATSPASGSYEQYF.

The rearrangement links TRBV9 to TRBJ1-2, with 7 bases aligning to TRBD1. The CDR3 contains 13 residues. J was trimmed by 8 bases and V by 3 bases; bases with no gene match: 7. Looked up from germline, CDR1 is SGDLS and CDR2 is YYNGEE. The CDR3, as DNA: TGTGCCAGCAGCGCGCGGACAGGCAAGGGCTACACCTTC. It codes for CASSARTGKGYTF.

The chain couples TRBV18 to TRBJ2-5; the D gene is possibly TRBD1 (6 bases). This CDR3 comprises 12 residues. CDR1 is KGHSH, CDR2 LQKENI, per germline. Trimming cost V 9 bases and J 2 bases, with 10 bases left between them. The CDR3 DNA is TGTGCCAGTTCAGACAGGCAAGAGACCCAGTACTTC. Protein product: CASSDRQETQYF.

The genes are TRBV2 and TRBJ2-2; D is unresolved. CDR3 size: 13 residues. Trimming removed 4 bases from V and 2 bases from J, with 5 bases in between. In germline, CDR1 is SNHLY, CDR2 FYNNEI. DNA of the CDR3: TGTGCCAGCAGTGTGGTAAACACCGGGGAGCTGTTTTTT. Translating gives CASSVVNTGELFF.

V usage is TRBV4-1 and J usage is TRBJ2-2; no clear D gene. This CDR3 has 16 residues. Trimming left V 2 bases short and J 4 bases short, with 14 bases between. Per germline, CDR1 MGHRA and CDR2 YSYEKL. The CDR3 spells CASSQSLGRTTGELFF. As DNA, the CDR3 is TGCGCCAGCAGCCAATCTCTTGGCAGGACCACCGGGGAGCTGTTTTTT.

V and J are TRBV28 and TRBJ2-3; no firm D call. V lost 6 bases, J lost 4 bases, and 14 bases lay in between. Germline CDR1 reads MDHEN; CDR2 reads SYDVKM. The CDR3 loop spans 14 amino acids. As DNA, the CDR3 is TGTGCCAGCAGAGGAGCGATATCTTCAGATACGCAGTATTTT. It translates to CASRGAISSDTQYF.

The chain joins TRBV7-6 to TRBJ2-3; 12 bases agree with TRBD2. CDR3 length equals 16 residues. Trimming cost V 5 bases and J 2 bases; bases outside gene matches: 5. The germline gives CDR1 SGHVS, CDR2 FNYEAQ. The CDR3 bases are TGTGCCAGCAGCCGGACTAGCGGGACATACACAGATACGCAGTATTTT. Translated, it gives CASSRTSGTYTDTQYF.

V and J are TRBV14 and TRBJ2-3; 11 bases match TRBD2. This CDR3 region has 15 residues. V lost 6 bases and J lost 6; bases outside the gene matches: 8. Germline CDR1 and CDR2: SGHDN and FVKESK. This CDR3 is CASSRTSGSYDTQYF. The CDR3 DNA sequence: TGTGCCAGCAGTCGGACTAGCGGGTCCTACGATACGCAGTATTTT.

This chain links TRBV5-1 with TRBJ1-1; 8 bases match TRBD1. Germline V gene lookup returns CDR1 SGHRS and CDR2 YFSETQ. V dropped 4 bases and J dropped 1; count of bases not matched to a gene: 9. This CDR3 has 16 residues. This CDR3 reads CASSPRQGQQNTEAFF. CDR3 sequence (DNA): TGCGCCAGCAGCCCCCGACAGGGGCAGCAGAACACTGAAGCTTTCTTT. The full variable domain, rest sourced from reference TRBV5-1 and TRBJ1-1, is KAGVTQTPRYLIKTRGQQVTLSCSPISGHRSVSWYQQTPGQGLQFLFEYFSETQRNKGNFPGRFSGRQFSNSRSEMNVSTLELGDSALYLCASSPRQGQQNTEAFFGQGTRLTVV.